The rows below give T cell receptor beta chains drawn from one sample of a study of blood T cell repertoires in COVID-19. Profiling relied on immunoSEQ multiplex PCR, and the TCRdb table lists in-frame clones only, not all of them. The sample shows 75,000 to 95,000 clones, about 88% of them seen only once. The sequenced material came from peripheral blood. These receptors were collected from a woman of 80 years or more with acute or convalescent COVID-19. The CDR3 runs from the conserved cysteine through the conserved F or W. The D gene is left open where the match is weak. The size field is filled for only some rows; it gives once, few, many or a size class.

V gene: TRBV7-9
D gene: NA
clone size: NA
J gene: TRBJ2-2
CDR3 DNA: TGTGCCAGCAGCCTCGGGGGACCGAACACCGGGGAGCTGTTTTTT
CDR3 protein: CASSLGGPNTGELFF

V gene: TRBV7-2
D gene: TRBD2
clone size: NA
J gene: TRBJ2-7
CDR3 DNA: TGTGCCAGCAGCTTACCCCCCTGGCGGGAGACCCCCTACGAGCAGTACTTC
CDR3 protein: CASSLPPWRETPYEQYF

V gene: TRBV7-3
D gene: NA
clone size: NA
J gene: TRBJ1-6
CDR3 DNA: TGTGCCAGCAGCTTACAGAATAATTCACCCCTCCACTTT
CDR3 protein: CASSLQNNSPLHF

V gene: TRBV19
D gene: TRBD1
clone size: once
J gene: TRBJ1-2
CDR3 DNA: TGTGCCAGTACCTCGACAGGGAATGGCTACACCTTC
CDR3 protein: CASTSTGNGYTF

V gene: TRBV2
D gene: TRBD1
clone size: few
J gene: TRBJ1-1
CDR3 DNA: TGTGCATGCGGGGACAGGGGGCACAACACTGAAGCTTTCTTT
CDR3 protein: CACGDRGHNTEAFF

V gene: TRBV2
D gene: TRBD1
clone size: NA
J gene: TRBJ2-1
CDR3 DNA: TGTGCCAGCAGTCGGGACAGCGCCTACAATGAGCAGTTCTTC
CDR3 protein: CASSRDSAYNEQFF

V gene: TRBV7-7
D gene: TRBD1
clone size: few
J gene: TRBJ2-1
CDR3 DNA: TGTGCTAGCAGCTTGGCCTCGGGACAGATCAATGAGCAGTTCTTC
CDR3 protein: CASSLASGQINEQFF

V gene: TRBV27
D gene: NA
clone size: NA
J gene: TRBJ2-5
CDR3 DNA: TGTGCCAGCAGCCTCTTGGGACTGAACCAAGAGACCCAGTACTTC
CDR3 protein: CASSLLGLNQETQYF

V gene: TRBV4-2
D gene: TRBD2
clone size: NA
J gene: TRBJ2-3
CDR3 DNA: TGTGCCAGCAGCCAAGAAAACCTAGCGGGAGAGCTAGATACGCAGTATTTT
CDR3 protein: CASSQENLAGELDTQYF

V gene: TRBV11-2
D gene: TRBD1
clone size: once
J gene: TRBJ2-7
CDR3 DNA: TGTGCCAGCAGCTGGGGACCGGACAGGGGGAACGAGCAGTACTTC
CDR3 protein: CASSWGPDRGNEQYF

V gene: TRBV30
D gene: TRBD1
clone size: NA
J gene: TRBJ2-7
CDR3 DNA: TGTGCCTGCCGGGACAGGGCCTACGAGCAGTACTTC
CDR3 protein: CACRDRAYEQYF

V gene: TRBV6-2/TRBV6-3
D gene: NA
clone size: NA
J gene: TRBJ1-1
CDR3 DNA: TGTGCCAGCAGTTACTCGGATTTCGAGGTCGTTCCGTTGAACACTGAAGCTTTCTTT
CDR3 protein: CASSYSDFEVVPLNTEAFF

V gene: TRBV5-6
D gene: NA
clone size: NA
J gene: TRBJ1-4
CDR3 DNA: TGTGCCAGCAGCTTCTTTTTATCGGCAGGGACTAATGAAAAACTGTTTTTT
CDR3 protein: CASSFFLSAGTNEKLFF

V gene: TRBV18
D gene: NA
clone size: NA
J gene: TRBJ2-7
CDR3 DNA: TGTGCCAGCTCACCAGGGCATAGGGGCCCCTCGGTTTACGAGCAGTACTTC
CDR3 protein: CASSPGHRGPSVYEQYF

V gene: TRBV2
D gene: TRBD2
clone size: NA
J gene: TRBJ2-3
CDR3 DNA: TGTGCCAGCACTCGACTAGCTCTCGGGGATACGCAGTATTTT
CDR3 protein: CASTRLALGDTQYF

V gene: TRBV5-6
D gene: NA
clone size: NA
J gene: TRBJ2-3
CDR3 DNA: TGTGCCAGCAGCTACGCCGGGACACGGAGCACAGATACGCAGTATTTT
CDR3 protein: CASSYAGTRSTDTQYF

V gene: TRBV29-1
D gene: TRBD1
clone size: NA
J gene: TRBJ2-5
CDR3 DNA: TGCAGCGTTGGACAGGGGGAGACCCAGTACTTC
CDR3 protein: CSVGQGETQYF

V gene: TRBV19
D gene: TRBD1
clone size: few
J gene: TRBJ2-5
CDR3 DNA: TGTGCCAGTACCACGGCTATCGGACAGGGCGGGGAGACCCAGTACTTC
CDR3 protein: CASTTAIGQGGETQYF

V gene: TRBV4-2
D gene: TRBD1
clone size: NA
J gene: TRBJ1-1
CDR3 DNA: TGTGCCAGCAGCCAAGCCTCAGGGGGCTCGAACACTGAAGCTTTCTTT
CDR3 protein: CASSQASGGSNTEAFF